This paragraph reports one T cell receptor beta chain. CDR3 length equals 18 residues. Germline V gene data show CDR1 as LGHNA and CDR2 as YSLEER. The V and J ends lost 0 bases and 8 bases, in that order; junction bases with no gene match: 13. These data belong to a study of technical replicates of blood from several donors. Sequencing used immunoSEQ multiplex PCR; TCRdb keeps in-frame clones, though not all of them. The sample shows 75,000 to 85,000 clones, 81% of them seen only once. V usage is TRBV4-3 and J usage is TRBJ2-1; TRBD2 aligns across 10 bases. The sequenced material came from PBMCs. The TCR sequence derives from a human donor in good health. Some clones in this sample may be carry-over from other donors' samples. CDR3 coding DNA: TGCGCCAGCAGCCAAGAGGGCATCGTGAGCGGGAGGGACGATGAGCAGTTCTTC. This encodes CASSQEGIVSGRDDEQFF.